The next 5 T cell receptor beta chains were all read from a single sample in a study of blood T cell repertoires in COVID-19. Generated by immunoSEQ multiplex PCR, the TCRdb table keeps only in-frame clones and is missing some. The repertoire includes 100,000 or so clones, about nine tenths of them detected once, and 4.2% sits in the top ten. Material: peripheral blood. The receptors were gathered from a man aged 18-30 years with acute or convalescent COVID-19.

This chain joins TRBV9 and TRBJ1-1; D call uncertain. CDR1 SGDLS and CDR2 YYNGEE come from the germline V gene. V lost 1 base, J lost 2 bases, and 6 bases lay in between. The CDR3 sequence is 13 residues long. The chain's CDR3 is CASSVSSNTEAFF. CDR3 sequence (DNA): TGTGCCAGCAGCGTAAGCTCTAACACTGAAGCTTTCTTT. Together with reference TRBV9 and TRBJ1-1, the CDR3 gives the full variable domain: DSGVTQTPKHLITATGQRVTLRCSPRSGDLSVYWYQQSLDQGLQFLIQYYNGEERAKGNILERFSAQQFPDLHSELNLSSLELGDSALYFCASSVSSNTEAFFGQGTRLTVV.

In its sample, this clone was seen once. The chain is built from TRBV18 and TRBJ2-7; TRBD1 might be the D (6 bases). The CDR3 is 17 residues long. The V and J ends lost 4 bases and 3 bases respectively, with 22 bases between them. From germline, CDR1 is KGHSH and CDR2 LQKENI. The CDR3 bases are TGTGCCAGCTCACGTGCCCAACCTCCGGGACACATCTACGAGCAGTACTTC. It specifies CASSRAQPPGHIYEQYF.

The chain employs TRBV6-2 or TRBV6-3 and TRBJ2-7; TRBD1 agrees at 9 bases. This CDR3 spans 14 amino acids. V shed 4 bases, J shed 2 bases, and the junction held 3 bases outside the gene matches. Germline CDR1 is MNHEY and CDR2 is SVGEGT. In nucleotides, the CDR3 is TGTGCCAGCAGTTCCGGGACAGGGACCTACGAGCAGTACTTC. This codes for CASSSGTGTYEQYF.

This chain connects TRBV3-1 (or the pseudogene TRBV3-2) to TRBJ2-7; 8 positions agree with TRBD2. Unmatched junction bases numbered 12, after V lost 9 bases and J lost 2 bases. This CDR3 is built from 15 residues. Looked up from germline, CDR1 is LGHDT and CDR2 is YNNKEL (reference sequence). The CDR3 loop reads CASSHRAGVTYEQYF. CDR3 DNA: TGTGCCAGTTCCCACCGAGCGGGGGTTACCTACGAGCAGTACTTC.

V usage is TRBV28 and J usage is TRBJ2-3, with TRBD2 matching 11 bases. This CDR3 comprises 21 residues. From germline, CDR1 is MDHEN and CDR2 SYDVKM. After removal of 3 bases from V and 6 bases from J, the junction contained 23 bases not matched to a gene. The CDR3 DNA reads TGTGCCAGCAGTTTGAGTCTTCTCGCGACCATACTAGCGGGAGTTAGGGATACGCAGTATTTT. It yields the protein CASSLSLLATILAGVRDTQYF.